This TCR beta chain was retrieved from a study of metastatic and nonmetastatic thyroid tumors. In the study overall: It was across blood and tumor or nodule tissue from malignant and benign thyroid patients that repertoires were compared. Broader study findings: According to reports, the diversity of TCR beta was significantly higher in malignant thyroid tumors than in benign nodules, and this held in both blood and tumor samples.

The V end was cut by 5 bases, the J end by 2 bases, with 5 bases between. This CDR3 has 12 residues. CDR1 is MNHNS, CDR2 SASEGT, per germline. Until they underwent thyroid surgery, no patient had received any treatment. This clone showed up just a few times. Its antigen is unidentified. It may be a read error: a sequence one base away is much more abundant. Study processing details: Variation in CDR3 across clinicopathological groups served as the basis for constructing a distant-metastasis classifier in papillary thyroid cancer. TCRdb called clones again from the PCR reads with MiXCR. TCRdb's processing, not the authors', yielded these V and J calls. The table has almost 85,000 clones, around 12% seen once.

V gene TRBV6-1 combines with J gene TRBJ2-3; D is uncertain. The source is a female donor with papillary thyroid cancer or a benign thyroid nodule (not recorded which). Some clones in this sample may be carry-over from other donors' samples. The sequenced material came from tumor tissue. CDR3 nucleotide sequence: TGTGCCAGCAGTCCCGTCACAGATACGCAGTATTTT. This encodes CASSPVTDTQYF.